Listed below are T cell receptor beta chains from one sample, sequenced in a study of OX40 agonist ivuxolimab in advanced cancers. TCRdb keeps only in-frame clones here, not all; method: immunoSEQ multiplex PCR. The sample lists some 18,000 clones, around 83% occurring once. The sample was CD4+ or CD8+ T cells sorted from blood, taken in a trial of the OX40 agonist ivuxolimab. The receptors here all came from an adult with an advanced solid tumor such as melanoma, head and neck, liver or kidney cancer. Each CDR3 is given with its conserved first and last residue. A D gene is named only where the DNA matches it firmly. Only some rows state a clone size, as once, few, many or a class for expanded clones.

v_call,clone_size,d_call,j_call,cdr3_aa,cdr3_nt
TRBV4-1,.,.,TRBJ2-2,CASSHSANTGELFF,TGCGCCAGCAGCCATTCAGCCAACACCGGGGAGCTGTTTTTT
TRBV10-1,.,.,TRBJ1-1,CASSSRGDTEAFF,TGCGCCAGCAGCTCTAGGGGGGACACTGAAGCTTTCTTT
TRBV4-1,.,.,TRBJ1-4,CASSPLRAYNEKLFF,TGCGCCAGCAGCCCCCTCAGGGCCTATAATGAAAAACTGTTTTTT
TRBV5-8,few,.,TRBJ2-7,CASSLGIASATYEQYF,TGTGCCAGCAGCTTGGGTATTGCTAGCGCCACCTACGAGCAGTACTTC
TRBV9,.,.,TRBJ2-1,CASSVSGLNEQFF,TGTGCCAGCAGCGTCTCTGGATTGAATGAGCAGTTCTTC
TRBV11-2,.,.,TRBJ2-2,CASSLVMGANTGELFF,TGTGCCAGCAGCTTAGTAATGGGCGCCAACACCGGGGAGCTGTTTTTT
TRBV7-9,.,TRBD1,TRBJ2-1,CASSVRQGINNEQFF,TGTGCCAGCAGCGTTAGACAGGGGATAAACAATGAGCAGTTCTTC
TRBV7-9,.,TRBD2,TRBJ2-1,CASSHRSGSSYNEQFF,TGTGCCAGCAGCCACCGTAGCGGGAGCTCCTACAATGAGCAGTTCTTC
TRBV25-1,.,.,TRBJ2-7,CASSLSYEQYF,TGTGCCAGCAGTCTGAGCTACGAGCAGTACTTC
TRBV4-1,.,.,TRBJ1-6,CASSQLIYGPRENSPLHF,TGCGCCAGCAGCCAGTTGATATATGGGCCACGCGAGAATTCACCCCTCCACTTT
TRBV13,.,.,TRBJ2-7,CASSHGVAFYEQYF,TGTGCCAGCAGCCACGGGGTGGCCTTCTACGAGCAGTACTTC
TRBV27,few,TRBD1,TRBJ1-3,CASRGQGSGNTIYF,TGTGCCAGCAGGGGACAGGGCTCTGGAAACACCATATATTTT
TRBV29-1,.,.,TRBJ2-1,CSVEPGDYEQFF,TGCAGCGTTGAACCGGGAGACTATGAGCAGTTCTTC
TRBV27,.,.,TRBJ1-5,CASRLQGYSNQPQHF,TGTGCCAGCAGACTACAAGGGTATAGCAATCAGCCCCAGCATTTT
TRBV4-3,.,.,TRBJ2-2,CASSQEGNTGELFF,TGCGCCAGCAGCCAAGAAGGAAACACCGGGGAGCTGTTTTTT
TRBV4-2,.,.,TRBJ1-1,CASSQNSLQNTEAFF,TGTGCCAGCAGCCAAAATAGTCTGCAAAACACTGAAGCTTTCTTT
TRBV6-5,.,TRBD1,TRBJ2-1,CASYRGLGSYNEQFF,TGTGCCAGCTACAGGGGGCTAGGGTCCTACAATGAGCAGTTCTTC
TRBV6-1,.,TRBD1,TRBJ1-6,CASSELEQGVSYNSPLHF,TGTGCCAGCAGTGAATTGGAACAGGGGGTATCCTATAATTCACCCCTCCACTTT
TRBV6-1,.,.,TRBJ1-3,CASSGFRVSGNTIYF,TGTGCCAGCAGTGGATTCCGGGTCTCTGGAAACACCATATATTTT
TRBV2,.,.,TRBJ2-1,CASIIASSSYNEQFF,TGTGCCAGCATAATAGCATCTAGCTCCTACAATGAGCAGTTCTTC
TRBV7-9,.,.,TRBJ1-2,CASSSELYYGYTF,TGTGCCAGCAGCTCCGAGCTGTACTATGGCTACACCTTC
TRBV7-9,.,.,TRBJ2-1,CASSLGTGEQFF,TGTGCCAGCAGTCTAGGAACGGGTGAGCAGTTCTTC
TRBV7-9,.,TRBD1,TRBJ2-3,CASSLVTGAWADTQYF,TGTGCCAGCAGCTTAGTGACAGGGGCCTGGGCAGATACGCAGTATTTT
TRBV27,.,.,TRBJ1-1,CASRLPPGGEAFF,TGTGCCAGCAGGCTCCCCCCCGGGGGTGAAGCTTTCTTT
TRBV5-5,.,.,TRBJ2-7,CASSLEDSLNYEQYF,TGTGCCAGCAGCCTGGAGGACAGCCTAAACTACGAGCAGTACTTC
TRBV27,once,.,TRBJ1-5,CASSLWSNNQPQHF,TGTGCCAGCAGCCTTTGGAGTAACAATCAGCCCCAGCATTTT
TRBV11-2,.,TRBD1,TRBJ2-7,CASSLGGGQYF,TGTGCCAGCAGCCTAGGGGGCGGGCAGTACTTC
TRBV5-4,.,TRBD2,TRBJ2-3,CASSLAEREDTDTQYF,TGTGCCAGCAGCTTGGCCGAACGGGAGGACACAGATACGCAGTATTTT
TRBV28,.,TRBD2,TRBJ2-1,CASSSLAGEYNEQFF,TGTGCCAGCAGTTCCCTCGCGGGAGAGTACAATGAGCAGTTCTTC
TRBV28,.,.,TRBJ2-7,CASSRVGSSYEQYF,TGTGCCAGTTCGAGGGTCGGAAGTTCCTACGAGCAGTACTTC
TRBV13,.,.,TRBJ2-5,CASSLGRQETQYF,TGTGCCAGCAGCCTGGGACGGCAAGAGACCCAGTACTTC
TRBV7-9,.,TRBD2,TRBJ2-7,CASSERGEGYEQYF,TGTGCCAGCAGCGAAAGAGGGGAGGGGTACGAGCAGTACTTC
TRBV2,.,.,TRBJ2-1,CASSARDIVDNEQFF,TGTGCCAGCAGTGCGCGGGATATTGTCGACAATGAGCAGTTCTTC
TRBV7-8,.,.,TRBJ2-5,CASSRGRGPKETQYF,TGTGCCAGCAGTAGGGGCCGCGGGCCAAAAGAGACCCAGTACTTC
TRBV30,.,.,TRBJ1-2,CAWRPGLRGGYTF,TGTGCCTGGAGGCCGGGGCTGAGGGGTGGCTACACCTTC
TRBV4-1,once,.,TRBJ2-1,CASSPQLGDEQFF,TGCGCCAGCAGCCCCCAACTTGGCGATGAGCAGTTCTTC
TRBV6-4,.,TRBD2,TRBJ2-3,CASSATGTSGTDTQYF,TGTGCCAGCAGTGCCACCGGGACTAGCGGTACAGATACGCAGTATTTT